Below are 3 T cell receptor beta chains sequenced from a single sample in a study of T cells after somatic rescue of genetic block. The repertoire was sequenced with immunoSEQ multiplex PCR; TCRdb's copy has only in-frame clones and lacks some. The sample yields 68,000 or so clones, 85% to 95% seen once. The sequenced sample consisted of peripheral blood mononuclear cells (PBMCs). The receptors shown here come from a man aged 35-49 years.

This clone is a singleton in its sample. This rearrangement joins TRBV4-2 to TRBJ1-4, with TRBD1 as a possible D gene (5 bases). The CDR3 has 17 amino acids. The V and J ends lost 0 bases and 0 bases respectively, with 11 bases between them. Germline-derived CDR1 and CDR2 are LGHNA and YNFKEQ. In DNA form, the CDR3 reads TGTGCCAGCAGCCAAGAGTGGGGGGGGGCAACTAATGAAAAACTGTTTTTT. Amino acid sequence: CASSQEWGGATNEKLFF.

This clone was found once. This chain's CDR3 is CASSGHRGTYSNQPQHF. CDR3 coding DNA: TGTGCCAGCAGTGGGCACAGGGGAACGTATAGCAATCAGCCCCAGCATTTT. The chain recombines TRBV6-1 with TRBJ1-5, with 7 bases lining up with TRBD1. Unmatched junction bases numbered 9, after V lost 4 bases and J lost 0 bases. The CDR3 totals 17 residues. Per the germline V gene, CDR1 is MNHNS and CDR2 is SASEGT.

V and J are TRBV15 and TRBJ1-1; TRBD1 matches 12 bases. The CDR3 has 15 residues. V lost 5 bases to trimming and J lost 6 bases; unmatched junction nucleotides: 7. CDR1 and CDR2 (germline): LNHNV, YYDKDF (reference sequence). This chain's CDR3 is CATSDRDRGRAEAFF. The CDR3 DNA reads as TGTGCCACCAGCGACCGGGACAGGGGGCGTGCTGAAGCTTTCTTT. The full variable domain, in which reference TRBV15 and TRBJ1-1 provide the parts outside the CDR3, is DAMVIQNPRYQVTQFGKPVTLSCSQTLNHNVMYWYQQKSSQAPKLLFHYYDKDFNNEADTPDNFQSRRPNTSFCFLDIRSPGLGDTAMYLCATSDRDRGRAEAFFGQGTRLTVV.